This passage covers 17 T cell receptor beta chains from one sample sequenced in a study of T cells in localized non-small cell lung cancer. Some clones are missing from TCRdb's copy, which holds only in-frame ones; the method was immunoSEQ multiplex PCR. The table lists approximately 150,000 clones, about 90% of them singletons. Sequencing was performed on peripheral blood, taken before any cancer treatment. The receptors here all came from a female donor older than 55 with stage I lung adenocarcinoma.

The chain combines TRBV30 with TRBJ1-6; D is possibly TRBD1 (5 bases). V was cut by 2 bases and J by 0 bases, with 11 bases left in between. The CDR3 runs 16 residues. Looked up from germline, CDR1 is GTSNPN and CDR2 is SVGIG (reference sequence). CDR3 region: CAWSNFDSSYNSPLHF. In DNA form, the CDR3 reads TGTGCCTGGAGTAATTTTGACAGCTCCTATAATTCACCCCTCCACTTT.

This sequence joins TRBV9 and TRBJ2-1, with D maybe TRBD1 (6 bases). Deletions cut 4 bases from V and 4 bases from J, with 15 bases between. CDR3 length: 15 residues. Looked up from germline, CDR1 is SGDLS and CDR2 is YYNGEE. The CDR3: CASSPGWGPYNEQFF. CDR3 nucleotide sequence: TGTGCCAGCAGCCCCGGCTGGGGGCCGTACAATGAGCAGTTCTTC. Drawing the rest from reference TRBV9 and TRBJ2-1, the complete variable domain is DSGVTQTPKHLITATGQRVTLRCSPRSGDLSVYWYQQSLDQGLQFLIQYYNGEERAKGNILERFSAQQFPDLHSELNLSSLELGDSALYFCASSPGWGPYNEQFFGPGTRLTVL.

The rearrangement joins TRBV29-1 to TRBJ2-5; no definite D call. The CDR3 length is 13 residues. The ends were cut back, 6 bases at V and 4 bases at J, with 15 bases in the middle. The germline gives CDR1 SQVTM, CDR2 ANQGSEA. This chain's CDR3 is CSVGLGSRETQYF. CDR3 in DNA: TGCAGCGTCGGCCTCGGGTCTCGAGAGACCCAGTACTTC.

The rearrangement joins TRBV5-1 to TRBJ1-4; 8 nucleotides match TRBD1. V lost 0 bases and J lost 7; bases outside the gene matches: 5. Germline-derived CDR1 and CDR2 are SGHRS and YFSETQ. The CDR3 spans 15 residues. The CDR3, as DNA: TGCGCCAGCAGCTTGGCGGACAGGGAGTTTGAAAAACTGTTTTTT. This gives the protein CASSLADREFEKLFF.

This chain links TRBV11-3 with TRBJ2-2; D gene ambiguous. Germline V gene lookup returns CDR1 SGHNT and CDR2 YENEEA. The germline V and J ends were trimmed by 4 bases and 0 bases, with 6 bases remaining between them. CDR3 length equals 14 residues. CDR3 residues: CASSSTSNTGELFF. The CDR3 DNA reads TGTGCCAGCAGCTCCACTTCGAACACCGGGGAGCTGTTTTTT.

About this clone itself: This sample also contains other DNA sequences that code for the same CDR3. The chain combines TRBV10-3 with TRBJ1-1; no clear D gene. There are 11 residues in the CDR3. Germline V gives CDR1 ENHRY, CDR2 SYGVKD. V shed 2 bases and J shed 8 bases, with 6 bases lying between them. CDR3 region: CAISEGGEAFF. CDR3 in DNA: TGTGCCATCAGTGAGGGAGGGGAAGCTTTCTTT.

A single count supports this clone. The chain recombines TRBV5-1 with TRBJ2-2; D is unresolved. Germline loops: CDR1 SGHRS, CDR2 YFSETQ. V was cut by 4 bases and J by 2 bases, with 9 bases left in between. The CDR3 runs 14 residues. As DNA, the CDR3 is TGCGCCAGCAGCCAAACACCCAACACCGGGGAGCTGTTTTTT. This codes for CASSQTPNTGELFF.

The chain uses TRBV5-1 and TRBJ2-3, with 9 bases matching TRBD2. The germline CDR1 and CDR2 sequences are SGHRS and YFSETQ. This CDR3 comprises 17 residues. J was trimmed by 6 bases and V by 4 bases; bases with no gene match: 15. The CDR3 DNA follows: TGCGCCAGCAGCCCCTTCGGCGGGAGGGCCGGGCCGGATACGCAGTATTTT. This gives the protein CASSPFGGRAGPDTQYF.

The chain employs TRBV28 and TRBJ2-2; 7 bases are shared with TRBD1. Looked up from germline, CDR1 is MDHEN and CDR2 is SYDVKM. Germline trimming cut 4 bases from V and 0 bases from J; bases unmatched to any gene: 17. The CDR3 is 20 amino acids. The CDR3 reads CASSSYFSTTGLANTGELFF. The CDR3 DNA follows: TGTGCCAGCAGTTCATACTTCTCGACGACAGGGCTCGCGAACACCGGGGAGCTGTTTTTT.

This chain links TRBV18 with TRBJ1-5; D not certain. Trimming pared 1 base from V and 3 bases from J, leaving 10 bases between. This CDR3 spans 15 amino acids. Germline CDR1 is KGHSH and CDR2 is LQKENI. The CDR3 DNA reads as TGTGCCAGCTCACCACAAAGGGTTTTCAATCAGCCCCAGCATTTT. Translating it yields CASSPQRVFNQPQHF. Full variable domain (rest looked up from reference TRBV18 and TRBJ1-5): NAGVMQNPRHLVRRRGQEARLRCSPMKGHSHVYWYRQLPEEGLKFMVYLQKENIIDESGMPKERFSAEFPKEGPSILRIQQVVRGDSAAYFCASSPQRVFNQPQHFGDGTRLSIL.

The chain joins TRBV6-1 to TRBJ2-1; 8 bases are shared with TRBD2. The V and J ends lost 2 bases and 4 bases, in that order; junction bases with no gene match: 13. This CDR3 is 18 amino acids long. Germline-derived CDR1 and CDR2 are MNHNS and SASEGT. CDR3 protein: CASSELWESLAGYNEQFF. CDR3 nucleotides: TGTGCCAGCAGTGAACTATGGGAGTCATTAGCGGGATACAATGAGCAGTTCTTC.

This rearrangement joins TRBV9 to TRBJ2-3; 8 bases line up with TRBD2. This CDR3 comprises 15 residues. Trimming removed 2 bases from V and 6 bases from J; junction bases left unmatched: 8. Looked up from germline, CDR1 is SGDLS and CDR2 is YYNGEE. CDR3 DNA sequence: TGTGCCAGCAGCGTCCCACGTGTAGCGGGGGATACGCAGTATTTT. Translation gives CASSVPRVAGDTQYF.

CDR3 sequence reads: CASSPRTGNQPQHF. DNA of the CDR3: TGCGCCAGCAGCCCCCGGACGGGAAATCAGCCCCAGCATTTT. The genes are TRBV4-1 and TRBJ1-5; no definite D call. In germline, CDR1 is MGHRA, CDR2 YSYEKL. This CDR3 spans 14 amino acids. The germline V and J ends were trimmed by 4 bases and 4 bases, with 11 bases remaining between them.

This clone was detected a few times. CDR3 in DNA: TGCGCCAGCAGTGAGAGAGGACTAGAGTCACACAATGAGCAGTTCTTC. It codes for CASSERGLESHNEQFF. The V call is TRBV10-1, the J call TRBJ2-1, with 7 bases lining up with TRBD2. This CDR3 has 16 amino acids. Germline assignment: CDR1 WNHNN and CDR2 SYGVQD (reference sequence). The junction had 9 bases not matched to a gene; V was cut back by 2 bases and J by 5 bases.

This clone was seen only once. The rearrangement uses TRBV9 and TRBJ1-1; D remains unclear. The CDR3 length is 14 residues. Per the germline V gene, CDR1 is SGDLS and CDR2 is YYNGEE. Trimming shortened V by 0 bases and J by 0 bases, and 6 bases separated the two germline ends. For the CDR3, the DNA is TGTGCCAGCAGCGTAGCTCCCATGAACACTGAAGCTTTCTTT. Translation gives CASSVAPMNTEAFF.

The chain's CDR3 is CASSMAGPTNTEAFF. DNA of the CDR3: TGTGCCAGTAGTATGGCTGGGCCTACGAACACTGAAGCTTTCTTT. V and J are TRBV19 and TRBJ1-1; D ambiguous. The CDR3 consists of 15 residues. CDR1 and CDR2 (germline): LNHDA, SQIVND (reference sequence). Trimming removed 3 bases from V and 1 base from J, with 12 bases in between.

The rearrangement links TRBV5-1 to TRBJ2-2; 7 nucleotides agree with TRBD1. Germline V gene sequence: CDR1 SGHRS, CDR2 YFSETQ. The trim removed 0 bases at V and 5 bases at J, leaving 4 bases unmatched. The CDR3 loop spans 15 amino acids. This CDR3 reads CASSLGRGRTGELFF. CDR3 coding DNA: TGCGCCAGCAGCTTGGGTAGGGGGCGGACCGGGGAGCTGTTTTTT.